This T cell receptor (beta chain) was sequenced in a study of T-cell memory formation after mild COVID-19. Study findings and constraints: Pre-infection memory carried some responding clones, suggesting that cross-reactive memory joined.

A single record per CDR3 protein comes from TCRdb applying MiXCR to the 5' RACE reads. Of almost 350,000 distinct CDR3 sequences listed, roughly 20% were seen once; the top ten hold roughly 21%. CDR1 and CDR2 from the germline V gene are ENHRY and SYGVKD. The CDR3 has 13 amino acids. Between the trimmed V and J ends, which lost 3 bases and 3 bases, there was a span of 6 bases. About this clonotype: The antigen remains undetermined.

The rearrangement links TRBV10-3 to TRBJ1-3; the D is unclear. This receptor was identified in a man between 18 and 35 years old who had mild COVID-19 (a few samples of this study predate the infection). Cell type and time point are not known. Sequenced input: PBMCs or a T cell subset sorted from them (not recorded which). CDR3 DNA: TGTGCCATCAGTGATCAGGTTGGAAACACCATATATTTT. Translating gives CAISDQVGNTIYF.